This TCR beta chain originates from a study of CD8 T cells in ankylosing spondylitis. Findings of the study overall: Reports say disease-linked clones showed up significantly more in matched ankylosing spondylitis synovial fluid. A TCR beta motif of roughly eight highly homologous variants appeared characteristic of ankylosing spondylitis blood. Prior literature has documented some motif variants in synovial fluid and blood from reactive arthritis.

This clonotype was picked up many times. Its antigen is undetermined. Quantitative 5'-RACE was performed with molecular barcodes, and it yielded the TCR beta libraries. In TCRdb, the 5' RACE reads were re-called with MiXCR into one record per CDR3 protein. This table holds a few hundred thousand distinct CDR3 sequences, around 20% found once. Sample: blood, either unsorted or a sorted T cell fraction (not recorded which). The receptor was derived from a male donor with ankylosing spondylitis or in good health (not recorded which).

CDR3 protein: CSEYSRAQETQYF. CDR3 bases: TGCAGCGAATACTCTAGGGCCCAAGAGACCCAGTACTTC. V is TRBV20-1 and J is TRBJ2-5; D uncertain. This CDR3 has 13 residues. Germline values: CDR1 DFQATT, CDR2 SNEGSKA (reference sequence).